The clone carrying this T cell receptor (beta chain) was observed once. This record comes from a study of OX40 agonist ivuxolimab in advanced cancers. Study in general: At just under 85% male, the cohort had a mean age of approximately 60 years, ranging from roughly 20 to 80.

Using immunoSEQ multiplex PCR, the repertoire was profiled, and TCRdb retains in-frame clones only, with some absent. This sample has about 80,000 clones, with approximately 86% found just once. Germline lookup yields CDR1 SEHNR and CDR2 FQNEAQ (reference sequence). J was trimmed by 2 bases and V by 5 bases; bases with no gene match: 8. The CDR3 length is 15 residues. The clonotype was recovered from an adult with an advanced solid tumor such as melanoma, head and neck, liver or kidney cancer. The specimen was CD4+ or CD8+ T cells sorted from blood, collected in a trial of the OX40 agonist ivuxolimab. V and J are TRBV7-9 and TRBJ2-7; the match to TRBD1 covers 8 bases. CDR3 DNA: TGTGCCAGCAGCGTAACAGGGGGTAGGGCCTACGAGCAGTACTTC. Translation gives CASSVTGGRAYEQYF. Supplemented by reference TRBV7-9 and TRBJ2-7, the full variable domain reads DTGVSQNPRHKITKRGQNVTFRCDPISEHNRLYWYRQTLGQGPEFLTYFQNEAQLEKSRLLSDRFSAERPKGSFSTLEIQRTEQGDSAMYLCASSVTGGRAYEQYFGPGTRLTVT.